These 27 T cell receptor beta chains were sequenced from one sample in a study of long-term antiretroviral therapy in people with HIV. Run at survey level, the immunoSEQ assay was version v3.0. Profiling relied on immunoSEQ multiplex PCR, and the TCRdb table lists in-frame clones only, not all of them. Of 30,000 to 40,000 clones in the sample, approximately 74% were seen once. The material was unsorted PBMCs, obtained 3 years after starting antiretroviral therapy. The receptor set was obtained from a man aged 45-65 years with HIV.

This chain connects TRBV6-1 to TRBJ2-7, with a tentative D call TRBD2 (6 bases). Germline CDR1 MNHNS, CDR2 SASEGT. The CDR3 covers 12 residues. V was pared by 7 bases and J by 0 bases, with 7 bases between. CDR3 coding DNA: TGTGCCAGCAAGACTAGCTCCTACGAGCAGTACTTC. Protein sequence: CASKTSSYEQYF.

V and J are TRBV5-3 and TRBJ2-7, with TRBD1 matching 9 bases. TRBV5-3 is marked as an open reading frame, function uncertain. Germline trimming cut 4 bases from V and 8 bases from J; bases unmatched to any gene: 7. The CDR3 is 13 amino acids. The CDR3 protein is CARSPGQGQQQYF. The CDR3, as DNA: TGTGCCAGAAGCCCGGGACAGGGCCAACAGCAGTACTTC.

The chain joins TRBV29-1 to TRBJ1-1, with no clear D. There are 13 residues in the CDR3. Per the germline V gene, CDR1 is SQVTM and CDR2 is ANQGSEA. V dropped 7 bases and J dropped 0 bases, with 12 bases sitting between them. CDR3 DNA sequence: TGCAGCGCGGACTCGTTCATGAACACTGAAGCTTTCTTT. Protein: CSADSFMNTEAFF.

The rearrangement links TRBV11-2 to TRBJ1-3; the match to TRBD1 covers 7 bases. V lost 5 bases and J lost 0; bases outside the gene matches: 4. From germline, CDR1 is SGHAT and CDR2 FQNNGV. The CDR3 has 15 amino acids. The CDR3 bases are TGTGCCAGCAGCCCGGGACAGCTCTCTGGAAACACCATATATTTT. Residues: CASSPGQLSGNTIYF.

This CDR3 reads CASRVQGAGEKLFF. The CDR3 coding sequence is TGTGCCAGCAGGGTACAGGGGGCGGGAGAAAAACTGTTTTTT. This chain uses TRBV6-6 with TRBJ1-4, with 9 positions matching TRBD1. Germline V gene lookup returns CDR1 MNHNY and CDR2 SVGAGI (reference sequence). CDR3 size: 14 residues. With V trimmed by 6 bases and J by 8 bases, 7 bases remained unmatched.

The chain has TRBV27 and TRBJ1-1, with 7 bases aligning to TRBD1. This CDR3 is built from 13 residues. Germline loops: CDR1 MNHEY, CDR2 SMNVEV (reference sequence). With V trimmed by 7 bases and J by 5 bases, 7 bases remained unmatched. CDR3 sequence reads: CASNDRVGTEAFF. Here the CDR3 DNA reads TGTGCCAGCAACGACAGGGTGGGGACTGAAGCTTTCTTT.

CDR3 nucleotides: TGTGCCAGCAGTTCTGGGTGGGGTGAAGCTTTCTTT. Protein: CASSSGWGEAFF. The chain joins TRBV6-6 to TRBJ1-1; D remains unclear. V was clipped by 4 bases and J by 7 bases, with 10 bases between them. Germline V CDR1 and CDR2: MNHNY, SVGAGI (reference sequence). The CDR3 contains 12 residues.

The rearrangement uses TRBV7-2 and TRBJ1-1, with 7 bases identical to TRBD1. CDR3 length: 14 residues. From germline, CDR1 is SGHTA and CDR2 FQGNSA. J lost 4 bases, V lost 2 bases, and 4 bases had no gene match. In nucleotides, the CDR3 is TGTGCCAGCAGCTTAACGGCAGGGGGCACTGAAGCTTTCTTT. It codes for CASSLTAGGTEAFF.

The chain employs TRBV19 and TRBJ2-2; D remains unclear. Germline V gene sequence: CDR1 LNHDA, CDR2 SQIVND (reference sequence). The CDR3 sequence is 14 residues long. V lost 7 bases and J lost 2, with 11 bases in between. The CDR3 loop reads CASKKQPNTGELFF. DNA of the CDR3: TGTGCCAGTAAAAAACAGCCCAACACCGGGGAGCTGTTTTTT.

This clone was detected only once. The chain employs TRBV7-2 and TRBJ1-4; 8 bases are shared with TRBD1. V shed 8 bases and J 10 bases; nucleotides not matched to a gene: 12. From germline, CDR1 is SGHTA and CDR2 FQGNSA. The CDR3 has 14 amino acids. The DNA of the CDR3 is TGTGCCAGCCGCCCGGGACAGGCCCGGGGAAAACTGTTTTTT. It codes for CASRPGQARGKLFF.

The chain employs TRBV28 and TRBJ2-7, with D perhaps given as TRBD1 or TRBD2 (5 bases each). CDR1 MDHEN and CDR2 SYDVKM come from the germline V gene. The CDR3 loop spans 14 amino acids. V lost 5 bases and J 4 bases, leaving 15 bases between the germline ends. The DNA for the CDR3 is TGTGCCAGCAGTGACGGGACGCGACAGTACGAGCAGTACTTC. It specifies CASSDGTRQYEQYF.

This chain uses TRBV7-2 with TRBJ2-7; 9 bases match TRBD2. Germline V gene data show CDR1 as SGHTA and CDR2 as FQGNSA. With V trimmed by 2 bases and J by 5 bases, 7 bases remained unmatched. This CDR3 spans 15 amino acids. The CDR3 DNA sequence: TGTGCCAGCAGCTTACGGGGCGGGAGGGCCGACGAGCAGTACTTC. Protein sequence: CASSLRGGRADEQYF.

The J gene is TRBJ2-3, the V gene TRBV15, with D unclear. This CDR3 contains 12 residues. Trimming removed 2 bases at V and 5 bases at J, with 5 bases between. Germline CDR1 reads LNHNV; CDR2 reads YYDKDF (reference sequence). In DNA, the CDR3 is TGTGCCACCAGCAGACCCCGAGATACGCAGTATTTT. Protein product: CATSRPRDTQYF.

The gene calls are TRBV5-1 and TRBJ2-7; 9 bases fit TRBD1. Germline V gene sequence: CDR1 SGHRS, CDR2 YFSETQ. V shed 0 bases, J shed 6 bases, and the junction held 10 bases outside the gene matches. CDR3 length: 16 amino acids. CDR3 sequence: CASSLVPQGARSEQYF. As DNA, the CDR3 is TGCGCCAGCAGCTTGGTACCACAGGGGGCTAGGAGCGAGCAGTACTTC. The whole variable domain, filled in from reference TRBV5-1 and TRBJ2-7, reads KAGVTQTPRYLIKTRGQQVTLSCSPISGHRSVSWYQQTPGQGLQFLFEYFSETQRNKGNFPGRFSGRQFSNSRSEMNVSTLELGDSALYLCASSLVPQGARSEQYFGPGTRLTVT.

The J gene is TRBJ2-5, the V gene TRBV4-1; no clear D. There are 15 residues in the CDR3. V lost 0 bases, J lost 4 bases, and 12 bases lay in between. CDR1 MGHRA and CDR2 YSYEKL come from the germline V gene. DNA for the CDR3: TGCGCCAGCAGCCAAGATTGGCAGCGCAGAGAGACCCAGTACTTC. Translating gives CASSQDWQRRETQYF.

This clone occurred a few times. This CDR3 is CASSRTSGRAAGELFF. The CDR3 DNA follows: TGCGCCAGCAGCCGGACTAGCGGGAGGGCCGCCGGGGAGCTGTTTTTT. V gene TRBV4-1 combines with J gene TRBJ2-2, with 15 bases that match TRBD2. J lost 6 bases, V lost 4 bases, and 3 bases had no gene match. The CDR3 consists of 16 residues. CDR1 and CDR2 (germline): MGHRA, YSYEKL.

This sequence joins TRBV29-1 and TRBJ1-2; 9 positions match TRBD1. V was clipped by 7 bases and J by 6 bases; unmatched bases: 15. The CDR3 extends over 15 amino acids. Germline CDR1 is SQVTM and CDR2 is ANQGSEA. In nucleotides, the CDR3 is TGCAGCGCCGATAGGACAGGGGTGCCCCATGATGGCTACACCTTC. Translation: CSADRTGVPHDGYTF.

This chain joins TRBV15 and TRBJ2-1, with 9 nucleotides matching TRBD2. Germline CDR1 and CDR2: LNHNV and YYDKDF (reference sequence). The V gene end was trimmed by 1 base and the J gene end by 3 bases; junction bases not matched to a gene: 1. The CDR3 extends over 15 amino acids. This CDR3 reads CATSRVTSGYNEQFF. CDR3 nucleotides: TGTGCCACCAGCAGAGTGACTAGCGGCTACAATGAGCAGTTCTTC.

This chain connects TRBV28 to TRBJ2-2; D is unclear. With 2 bases removed from V and 0 bases from J, the gap between germline ends came to 7 bases. The CDR3 has 15 residues. Germline-derived CDR1 and CDR2 are MDHEN and SYDVKM. The CDR3 region has the DNA TGTGCCAGCAGTTTACCAGTCACGAACACCGGGGAGCTGTTTTTT. Its translation is CASSLPVTNTGELFF.

V is TRBV4-3 and J is TRBJ1-1; perhaps TRBD1 as D (6 bases). In germline, CDR1 is LGHNA, CDR2 YSLEER. This CDR3 region has 15 residues. Trimming left V 4 bases short and J 0 bases short, with 12 bases between. The CDR3 DNA reads as TGCGCCAGCAGCCGCCGGGGGGGCGTGAACACTGAAGCTTTCTTT. It yields the protein CASSRRGGVNTEAFF.

This clone was detected only a few times. The V gene is TRBV27, the J gene TRBJ1-2, with TRBD1 matching over 11 bases. The CDR3 totals 14 residues. Germline V gives CDR1 MNHEY, CDR2 SMNVEV (reference sequence). The trim removed 6 bases at V and 3 bases at J, leaving 3 bases unmatched. This CDR3 is CASSGTGGYYGYTF. In DNA, the CDR3 is TGTGCCAGCAGCGGGACAGGGGGTTACTATGGCTACACCTTC.

The chain has TRBV9 and TRBJ1-1; a possible D gene is TRBD1 (6 bases). Per the germline V gene, CDR1 is SGDLS and CDR2 is YYNGEE. The V gene lost 2 bases and the J gene lost 6 bases, with 14 bases spanning the gap. The CDR3 contains 14 residues. This CDR3 is CASSVETGASEAFF. CDR3 nucleotides: TGTGCCAGCAGCGTGGAGACAGGCGCTTCTGAAGCTTTCTTT. The full variable domain, its missing parts supplied by reference TRBV9 and TRBJ1-1, is DSGVTQTPKHLITATGQRVTLRCSPRSGDLSVYWYQQSLDQGLQFLIQYYNGEERAKGNILERFSAQQFPDLHSELNLSSLELGDSALYFCASSVETGASEAFFGQGTRLTVV.

This chain connects TRBV7-9 to TRBJ2-1; 7 bases fit TRBD2. The germline V gene has CDR1 SEHNR and CDR2 FQNEAQ (reference sequence). The CDR3 covers 15 residues. With V trimmed by 1 base and J by 9 bases, 9 bases remained unmatched. The CDR3 DNA reads as TGTGCCAGCAGCTTAGGTCCAGCGGGGACCCCTGAGCAGTTCTTC. As protein: CASSLGPAGTPEQFF.

The chain couples TRBV5-1 to TRBJ2-2; TRBD2 agrees at 10 bases. There are 16 residues in the CDR3. V lost 2 bases to trimming and J lost 2 bases; unmatched junction nucleotides: 3. Germline-derived CDR1 and CDR2 are SGHRS and YFSETQ. CDR3 bases: TGCGCCAGCAGCTTAGCGGGGGGGCCTAACACCGGGGAGCTGTTTTTT. Translating gives CASSLAGGPNTGELFF.

This clone showed up just a few times. The V call is TRBV7-8, the J call TRBJ2-1; 9 bases align to TRBD2. This CDR3 is 15 amino acids long. V was clipped by 3 bases and J by 4 bases; unmatched bases: 4. Germline lookup yields CDR1 SGHVS and CDR2 FQNEAQ. The CDR3 protein is CASSFSGRSYNEQFF. The CDR3, as DNA: TGTGCCAGCAGCTTTAGCGGGAGATCTTACAATGAGCAGTTCTTC.

The chain is built from TRBV7-9 and TRBJ1-4; D possibly corresponds to TRBD1 (6 bases). The CDR3 runs 15 residues. V lost 2 bases, J lost 8 bases, and 15 bases lay in between. CDR1 is SEHNR and CDR2 is FQNEAQ in the germline V gene (reference sequence). The DNA for the CDR3 is TGTGCCAGCAGCTTATCGGGGGGCCAGCTCGAAAAACTGTTTTTT. It translates to CASSLSGGQLEKLFF. Full variable domain (missing parts from reference TRBV7-9 and TRBJ1-4): DTGVSQNPRHKITKRGQNVTFRCDPISEHNRLYWYRQTLGQGPEFLTYFQNEAQLEKSRLLSDRFSAERPKGSFSTLEIQRTEQGDSAMYLCASSLSGGQLEKLFFGSGTQLSVL.

V usage is TRBV5-4 and J usage is TRBJ2-3; no firm D call. The length of the CDR3 is 11 residues. Germline CDR1 reads SGHNT; CDR2 reads YYREEE (reference sequence). The V end was cut by 1 base, the J end by 6 bases, with 3 bases between. As DNA, the CDR3 is TGTGCCAGCAGCTTGACTGATACGCAGTATTTT. Protein product: CASSLTDTQYF.